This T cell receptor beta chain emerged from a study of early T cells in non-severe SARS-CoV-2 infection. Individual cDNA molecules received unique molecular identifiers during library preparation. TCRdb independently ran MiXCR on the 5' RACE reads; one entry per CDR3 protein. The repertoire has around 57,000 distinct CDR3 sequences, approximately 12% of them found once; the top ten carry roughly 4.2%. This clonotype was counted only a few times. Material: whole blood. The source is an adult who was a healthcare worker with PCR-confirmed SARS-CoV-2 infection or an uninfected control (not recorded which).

This CDR3 is CASSQGTQPNQPQHF. CDR3 nucleotides: TGTGCCAGCAGCCAAGGTACTCAGCCCAATCAGCCCCAGCATTTT. This chain joins TRBV3-1 and TRBJ1-5, with no clear D. CDR1 LGHDT and CDR2 YNNKEL come from the germline V gene (reference sequence). This CDR3 spans 15 amino acids. Trimming stripped 1 base from V and 3 bases from J, with 10 bases between.